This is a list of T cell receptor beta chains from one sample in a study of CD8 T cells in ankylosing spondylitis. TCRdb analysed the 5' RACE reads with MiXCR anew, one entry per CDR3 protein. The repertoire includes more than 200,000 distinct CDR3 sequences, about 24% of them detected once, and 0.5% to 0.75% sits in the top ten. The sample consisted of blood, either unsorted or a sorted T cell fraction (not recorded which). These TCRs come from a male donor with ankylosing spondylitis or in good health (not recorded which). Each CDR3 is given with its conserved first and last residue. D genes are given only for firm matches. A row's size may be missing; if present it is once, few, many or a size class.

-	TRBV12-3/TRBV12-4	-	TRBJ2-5	CASSLAIETQYF	TGTGCCAGCAGTTTAGCGATTGAGACCCAGTACTTC
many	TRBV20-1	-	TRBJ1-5	CSASSRRNQPQHF	TGCAGTGCTAGTTCCAGGAGAAATCAGCCCCAGCATTTT
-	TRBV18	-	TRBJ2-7	CASSPFVGGSYEQYF	TGTGCCAGCTCACCATTTGTCGGGGGCAGCTACGAGCAGTACTTC
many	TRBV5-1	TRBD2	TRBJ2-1	CASSWTGTRGGSYNEQFF	TGCGCCAGCAGCTGGACCGGGACTCGGGGGGGCTCCTACAATGAGCAGTTCTTC
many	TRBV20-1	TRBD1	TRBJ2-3	CSARAGTASDTQYF	TGCAGTGCTAGAGCGGGGACAGCTTCAGATACGCAGTATTTT
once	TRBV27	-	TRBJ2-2	CASTNKGRGDTGELFF	TGTGCCAGCACCAACAAGGGAAGGGGGGACACCGGGGAGCTGTTTTTT
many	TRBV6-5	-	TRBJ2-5	CASSYSRKETQYF	TGTGCCAGCAGTTACTCGAGGAAAGAGACCCAGTACTTC
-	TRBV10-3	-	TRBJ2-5	CAISEAGETQYF	TGTGCCATCAGTGAGGCAGGGGAGACCCAGTACTTC
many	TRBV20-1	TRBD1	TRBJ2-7	CSASAPPGTVIIEQYF	TGCAGTGCTAGTGCCCCCCCCGGGACAGTGATCATCGAGCAGTACTTC
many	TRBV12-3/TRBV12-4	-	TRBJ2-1	CASSRALLYNEQFF	TGTGCCAGCAGTCGCGCTTTACTGTACAATGAGCAGTTCTTC
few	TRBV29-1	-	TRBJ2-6	CSVDASSGANVLTF	TGCAGCGTTGATGCGAGTAGTGGGGCCAACGTCCTGACTTTC
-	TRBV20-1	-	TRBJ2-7	CSARVSPGEQYF	TGCAGTGCTAGAGTCTCGCCCGGCGAGCAGTACTTC
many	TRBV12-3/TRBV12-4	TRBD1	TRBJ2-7	CASSPPGQGSYEQYF	TGTGCCAGCAGCCCCCCGGGACAGGGGTCCTACGAGCAGTACTTC
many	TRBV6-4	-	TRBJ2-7	CASSDSDWLGSYEQYF	TGTGCCAGCAGTGACTCGGACTGGTTAGGCTCCTACGAGCAGTACTTC
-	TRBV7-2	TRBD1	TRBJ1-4	CASSSVGQNNEKLFF	TGTGCCAGCAGCTCCGTGGGACAGAACAATGAAAAACTGTTTTTT
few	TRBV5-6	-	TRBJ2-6	CASSPGVSGANVLTF	TGTGCCAGCAGCCCGGGGGTCTCTGGGGCCAACGTCCTGACTTTC
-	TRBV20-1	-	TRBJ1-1	CSARGSSTRDTEAFF	TGCAGTGCTAGAGGATCCTCCACCCGGGACACAGAAGCTTTCTTT
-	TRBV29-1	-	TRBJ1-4	CSVRVGEKLFF	TGCAGCGTGCGGGTCGGTGAAAAACTGTTTTTT
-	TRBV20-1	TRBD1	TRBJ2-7	CSATKQGFYEQYF	TGCAGTGCCACAAAACAGGGGTTCTACGAGCAGTACTTC
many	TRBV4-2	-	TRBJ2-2	CASSREVHNTGELFF	TGTGCCAGCAGCCGGGAAGTACACAACACCGGGGAGCTGTTTTTT
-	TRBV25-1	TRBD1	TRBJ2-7	CATRQGYEQYF	TGTGCCACTCGACAGGGATACGAGCAGTACTTC
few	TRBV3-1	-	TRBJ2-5	CASSQKAAGPQETQYF	TGTGCCAGCAGCCAAAAAGCGGCCGGGCCCCAAGAGACCCAGTACTTC
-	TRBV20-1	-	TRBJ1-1	CSLVGDTMNTEAFF	TGCAGTCTCGTAGGGGACACTATGAACACTGAAGCTTTCTTT
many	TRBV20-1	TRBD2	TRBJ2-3	CSARAAGGPIQDTQYF	TGCAGTGCCAGGGCAGCGGGGGGGCCAATTCAGGATACGCAGTATTTT
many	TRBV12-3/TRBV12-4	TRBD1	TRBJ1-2	CASSLRTGNSDYGYTF	TGTGCCAGCAGTCTACGGACAGGGAATAGCGACTATGGCTACACCTTC
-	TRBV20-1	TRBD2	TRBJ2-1	CSARETSGGTSYNEQFF	TGCAGTGCTCGCGAGACTAGCGGGGGGACGTCCTACAATGAGCAGTTCTTC
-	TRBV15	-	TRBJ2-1	CATSSEPGGRRFF	TGTGCCACCAGCAGCGAGCCAGGTGGGCGGAGGTTCTTC
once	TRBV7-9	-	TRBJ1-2	CASSSTGPAYGYTF	TGTGCCAGCAGCTCGACAGGCCCTGCCTATGGCTACACCTTC
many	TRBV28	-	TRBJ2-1	CASSLNPFKVVEQFF	TGTGCCAGCAGTTTAAACCCGTTCAAGGTTGTTGAGCAGTTCTTC
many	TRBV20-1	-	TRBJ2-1	CSATEASYNEQFF	TGCAGTGCCACTGAGGCCTCCTACAATGAGCAGTTCTTC
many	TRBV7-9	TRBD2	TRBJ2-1	CASSLRTSGGSYNEQFF	TGTGCCAGCAGCCTTCGGACTAGCGGGGGCTCCTACAATGAGCAGTTCTTC
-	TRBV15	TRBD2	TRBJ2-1	CATSRDLASGYEQFF	TGTGCCACCAGCAGAGATCTTGCTAGCGGCTATGAGCAGTTCTTC
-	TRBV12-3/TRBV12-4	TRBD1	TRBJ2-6	CASSLGQGHLRLAGANVLTF	TGTGCCAGCAGTTTAGGACAGGGGCACCTCCGACTCGCTGGGGCCAACGTCCTGACTTTC
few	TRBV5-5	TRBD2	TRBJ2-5	CASSSYSSGGGETQYF	TGTGCCAGCAGCTCATATAGTAGCGGGGGGGGAGAGACCCAGTACTTC
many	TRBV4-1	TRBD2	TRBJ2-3	CASSHRELGSGYTQYF	TGCGCCAGCAGTCACCGGGAGCTAGGTAGCGGGTATACGCAGTATTTT
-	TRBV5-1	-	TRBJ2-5	CASSSGTQETQYF	TGCGCCAGCAGCTCAGGGACTCAAGAGACCCAGTACTTC
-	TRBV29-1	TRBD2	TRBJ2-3	CSAEGGGITDTQYF	TGCAGCGCTGAGGGCGGGGGGATCACAGATACGCAGTATTTT
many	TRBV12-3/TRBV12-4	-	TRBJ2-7	CASRGGVVYEQYF	TGTGCCAGCAGGGGCGGGGTGGTCTACGAGCAGTACTTC
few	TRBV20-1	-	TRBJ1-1	CSARSDRRPRDTEAFF	TGCAGTGCTAGAAGCGACCGTAGGCCGAGGGACACTGAAGCTTTCTTT